The clone carrying this T cell receptor beta chain was recorded a few times. Antigen specificity is unknown. TCRdb independently ran MiXCR on the 5' RACE reads; one entry per CDR3 protein. Of some 200,000 distinct CDR3 sequences detected, 7.5% appear once; the ten largest clones hold more than 1.5%. The data stem from a study of identical twins. Regarding the study as a whole: For out-of-frame alpha sequences shared by twins, low generation probability was in excess.

This CDR3 has 18 residues. In germline, CDR1 is LGHNA, CDR2 YNFKEQ. Losses at the gene ends were 3 bases for V and 7 bases for J; bases not matched to a gene: 9. Another study also made use of these data, one on yellow fever vaccine responses in identical twins.

This TCR was sampled from a woman aged 18-35 years in good health. The chain links TRBV4-2 to TRBJ2-2; 15 bases line up with TRBD2. Material for sequencing was memory (CD45RO+) T cells sorted from blood. In DNA form, the CDR3 reads TGTGCCAGCAGCCACCTAGAGCGGGGACTAGCGGGAGGCGGGGAGCTGTTTTTT. It encodes CASSHLERGLAGGGELFF.